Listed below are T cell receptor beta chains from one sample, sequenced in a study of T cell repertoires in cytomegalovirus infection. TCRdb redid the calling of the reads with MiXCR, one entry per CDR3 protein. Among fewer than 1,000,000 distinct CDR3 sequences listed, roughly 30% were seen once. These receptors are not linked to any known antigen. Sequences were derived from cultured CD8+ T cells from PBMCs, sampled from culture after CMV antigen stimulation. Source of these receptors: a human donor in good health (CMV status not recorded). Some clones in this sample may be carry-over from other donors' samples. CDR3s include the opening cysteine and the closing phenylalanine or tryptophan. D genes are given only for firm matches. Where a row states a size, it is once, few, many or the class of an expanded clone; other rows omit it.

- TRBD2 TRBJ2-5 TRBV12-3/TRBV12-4 TGTGCCAGCAGCTTGGGGGGGGGCCAGTACTTC CASSLGGGQYF
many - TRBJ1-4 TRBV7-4 TGTGCCAGCAGCGCCGGGGCTAGGGGAAAACTGTTTTTT CASSAGARGKLFF
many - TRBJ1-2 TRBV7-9 TGTGCCAGCAGCTTAGTTCGGGGGCTGAACTATGGCTACACCTTC CASSLVRGLNYGYTF
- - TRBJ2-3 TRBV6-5 TGTGCCAGCAGTTACCCGGGTTCTACGCAGTATTTT CASSYPGSTQYF
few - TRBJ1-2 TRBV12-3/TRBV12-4 TGTGCCAGCAGTTTAGAAGGGGATTGGGGCTATGGCTACACCTTC CASSLEGDWGYGYTF
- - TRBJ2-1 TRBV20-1 TGCAGTGCTAGATACGGGTACAATGAGCAGTTCTTC CSARYGYNEQFF
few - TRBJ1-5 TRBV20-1 TGCAGTGCTAGACTACCTCGGATGGTAGACGATCAGCCCCAGCATTTT CSARLPRMVDDQPQHF
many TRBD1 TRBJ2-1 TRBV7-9 TGTGCCAGCAGCGAAGGGACAGCAGTTTGGGAGCAGTTCTTC CASSEGTAVWEQFF
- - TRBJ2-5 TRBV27 TGTGCCAGCAGTTTGTTGCCGGGGGAGACCCAGTACTTC CASSLLPGETQYF
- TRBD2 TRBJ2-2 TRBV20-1 TGCAGTGCTAGAAGGGCGGGGGGGCCCACCGGGGAGCTGTTTTTT CSARRAGGPTGELFF
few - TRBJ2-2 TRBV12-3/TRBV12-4 TGTGCCAGCTGGGCCGGGGAGCTGTTTTTT CASWAGELFF
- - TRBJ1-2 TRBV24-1 TGTGCCACCCGCGATTCTAGGGGCTACACCTTC CATRDSRGYTF
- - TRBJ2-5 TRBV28 TGTGCCAGCAGGGTCCTGGGGAAAGAGACCCAGTACTTC CASRVLGKETQYF
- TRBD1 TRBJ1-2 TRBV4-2 TGTGCCAGCAGCACGCCCTCCGGGACAGGGCAATCTGGCTACACCTTC CASSTPSGTGQSGYTF
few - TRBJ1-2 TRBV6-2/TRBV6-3 TGTGCCAGCAGTCTCGGGACGTATCATGGCTACACCTTC CASSLGTYHGYTF
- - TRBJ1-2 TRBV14 TGTGCCAGCAGCCCTCAGGAGGGAGCCTACTATGGCTACACCTTC CASSPQEGAYYGYTF
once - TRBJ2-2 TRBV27 TGTGCCAGCAGTTGGGGTATACCGTCCGGGGAGCTGTTTTTT CASSWGIPSGELFF
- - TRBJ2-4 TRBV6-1 TGTGCCAGCAGTGAAGCTCGCTGGCCTTTGGGAAACATTCAGTACTTC CASSEARWPLGNIQYF
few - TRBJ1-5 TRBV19 TGTGCCAGTAGTTTCTGGGACAATCAGCCCCAGCATTTT CASSFWDNQPQHF
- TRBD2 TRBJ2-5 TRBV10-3 TGTGCCATCAGTGAGTCCGTGGGAGGGGTATTCCACCAAGAGACCCAGTACTTC CAISESVGGVFHQETQYF
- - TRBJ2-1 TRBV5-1 TGCGCCAGCAGCTTTGTTGAAGGGGGCAATGAGCAGTTCTTC CASSFVEGGNEQFF
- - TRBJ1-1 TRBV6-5 TGTGCCAGCAGGTACAGGCGGGTGAACACTGAAGCTTTCTTT CASRYRRVNTEAFF
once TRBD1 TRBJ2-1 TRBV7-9 TGTGCCAGCAGCGGACAGGGTGTAAGAAATGAGCAGTTCTTC CASSGQGVRNEQFF
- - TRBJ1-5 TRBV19 TGTGCCAGTAGTATGTTATCCGCTAGCAATCAGCCCCAGCATTTT CASSMLSASNQPQHF
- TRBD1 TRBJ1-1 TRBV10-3 TGTGCCATCAGCTGGGACAGCGACATGAACACTGAAGCTTTCTTT CAISWDSDMNTEAFF
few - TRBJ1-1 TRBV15 TGTGCCACCAGCCCACGGTGGGGGAACACTGAAGCTTTCTTT CATSPRWGNTEAFF
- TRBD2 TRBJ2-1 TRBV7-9 TGTGCCAGCAGCCGACTAGCGGGGGTTACCTACAATGAGCAGTTCTTC CASSRLAGVTYNEQFF
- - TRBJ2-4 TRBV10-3 TGTGCCATCAGTCAGGACAGTCTGGACATTCAGTACTTC CAISQDSLDIQYF
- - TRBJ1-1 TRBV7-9 TGTGCCAGCAGCTTATGGGACATGGGGGGCTTAGCTGAAGCTTTCTTT CASSLWDMGGLAEAFF
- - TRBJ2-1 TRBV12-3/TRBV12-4 TGTGCCAGCAACCGGCTTATCGTGGACAATGAGCAGTTCTTC CASNRLIVDNEQFF
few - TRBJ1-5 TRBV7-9 TGTGCCAGCAGCTTATCGGAACAGACTCAGCCCCAGCATTTT CASSLSEQTQPQHF
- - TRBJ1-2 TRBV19 TGTGCCAGTAAAACCTTCCGGAAGGGATCGGAGGGCTACACCTTC CASKTFRKGSEGYTF
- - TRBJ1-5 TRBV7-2 TGTGCCAGCAGCTTAGTCAGTTATAGCAATCAGCCCCAGCATTTT CASSLVSYSNQPQHF
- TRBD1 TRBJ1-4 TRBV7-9 TGTGCCAGCAGCCTACAGGGGGCGAGTGAAAAACTGTTTTTT CASSLQGASEKLFF
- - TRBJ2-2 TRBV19 TGTGCCAGTAGTCCGCCCCAGCCCGGGGAGCTGTTTTTT CASSPPQPGELFF
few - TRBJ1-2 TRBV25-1 TGTGCCAGCAGTGAAACAGGGTACGGCTACACCTTC CASSETGYGYTF
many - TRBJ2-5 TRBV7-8 TGTGCCAGCAGCCTCCCGGGGGACGCAAACCAAGAGACCCAGTACTTC CASSLPGDANQETQYF
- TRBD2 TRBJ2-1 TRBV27 TGTGCCAGCAGTCCAGGACTAGCGAGGAATGAGCAGTTCTTC CASSPGLARNEQFF